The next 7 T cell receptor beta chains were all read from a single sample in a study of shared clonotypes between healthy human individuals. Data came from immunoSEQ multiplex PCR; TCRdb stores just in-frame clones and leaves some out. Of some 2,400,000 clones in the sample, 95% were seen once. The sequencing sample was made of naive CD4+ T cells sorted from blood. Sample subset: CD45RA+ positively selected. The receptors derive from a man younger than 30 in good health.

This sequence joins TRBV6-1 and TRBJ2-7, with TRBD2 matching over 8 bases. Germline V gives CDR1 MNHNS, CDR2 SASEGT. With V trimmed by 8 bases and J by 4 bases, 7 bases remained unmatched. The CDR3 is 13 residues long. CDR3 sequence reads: CASRAGGIYEQYF. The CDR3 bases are TGTGCCAGCCGCGCGGGAGGTATTTACGAGCAGTACTTC.

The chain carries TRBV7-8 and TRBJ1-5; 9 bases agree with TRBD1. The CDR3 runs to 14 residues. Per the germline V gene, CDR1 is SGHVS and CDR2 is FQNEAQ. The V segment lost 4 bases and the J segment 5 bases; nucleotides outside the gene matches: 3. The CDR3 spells CASSSRDRDQPQHF. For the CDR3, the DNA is TGTGCCAGCAGCTCTCGGGACAGGGATCAGCCCCAGCATTTT.

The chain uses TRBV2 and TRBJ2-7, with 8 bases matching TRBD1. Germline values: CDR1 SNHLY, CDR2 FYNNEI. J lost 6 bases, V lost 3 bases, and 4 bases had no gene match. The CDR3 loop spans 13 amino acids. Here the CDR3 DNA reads TGTGCCAGCAGTGACCAGGGGGCCCGCGAGCAGTACTTC. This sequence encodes CASSDQGAREQYF.

The CDR3 region has the DNA TGTGCCAGCAGCCTTGGAACGAGTGCTTTCTTT. This translates into CASSLGTSAFF. The chain joins TRBV6-1 to TRBJ1-1; no firm D call. Per germline, CDR1 MNHNS and CDR2 SASEGT. The CDR3 has 11 amino acids. V was shortened by 6 bases and J by 11 bases, with 13 bases between the two germline ends.

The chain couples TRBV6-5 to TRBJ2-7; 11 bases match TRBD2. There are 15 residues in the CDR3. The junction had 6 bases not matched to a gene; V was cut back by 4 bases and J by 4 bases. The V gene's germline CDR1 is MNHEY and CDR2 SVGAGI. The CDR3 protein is CASSSRLAGRYEQYF. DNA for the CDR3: TGTGCCAGCAGTTCACGACTAGCGGGAAGGTACGAGCAGTACTTC.

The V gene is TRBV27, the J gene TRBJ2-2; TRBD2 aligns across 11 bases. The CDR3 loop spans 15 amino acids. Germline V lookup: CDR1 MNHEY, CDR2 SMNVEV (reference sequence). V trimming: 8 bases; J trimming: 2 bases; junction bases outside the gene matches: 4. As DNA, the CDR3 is TGTGCCAGCGGCCTAGCGGGAGGTAACACCGGGGAGCTGTTTTTT. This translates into CASGLAGGNTGELFF.

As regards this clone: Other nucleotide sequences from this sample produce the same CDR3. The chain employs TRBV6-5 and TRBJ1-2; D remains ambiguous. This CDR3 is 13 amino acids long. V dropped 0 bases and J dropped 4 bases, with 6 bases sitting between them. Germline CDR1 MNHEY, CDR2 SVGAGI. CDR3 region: CASSYSLGYGYTF. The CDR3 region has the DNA TGTGCCAGCAGTTACTCTTTGGGCTATGGCTACACCTTC.